This entry concerns a single T cell receptor (beta chain). Its matching antigen is unknown. Deep was the level at which the assay was run. TCRdb's copy holds only in-frame clones and misses some; the assay was immunoSEQ multiplex PCR. The sample consists of approximately 2,000,000 clones, 93% of them appearing once. After removal of 1 base from V and 8 bases from J, the junction contained 10 bases not matched to a gene. The CDR3 runs 16 residues. The germline V gene encodes CDR1 SGHRS and CDR2 YFSETQ. The entry originates in a study of shared clonotypes between healthy human individuals. Whole-study findings and limits: In general, naive subsets displayed greater estimated richness than memory subsets did.

CD45RO-negative CD8 cells positively selected for CCR7 made up the naive population, which excluded terminally differentiated effector memory CD45RA+ cells. Source material: naive CD8+ T cells from PBMCs. The chain recombines TRBV5-1 with TRBJ2-1; 9 nucleotides agree with TRBD1. This TCR was recovered from a man aged 18 to 29 in good health. Some clones in this sample may be carry-over from other donors' samples. The CDR3 DNA is TGCGCCAGCAGCTTGTCGCCGGGACAGGGATTTTATGAGCAGTTCTTC. Translating gives CASSLSPGQGFYEQFF.